This T cell receptor beta chain stems from a study of T cells in Graves' hyperthyroidism and ophthalmopathy. This CDR3 contains 15 residues. CDR1 is DFQATT, CDR2 SNEGSKA, per germline (reference sequence). V was trimmed by 6 bases and J by 0 bases, leaving 12 bases between them. Amplification of TCR beta CDR3 regions used RNA as the template. First-round RT-PCR with HTBI primers amplified the TCR CDR3 region. TCRdb re-called the multiplex PCR reads through MiXCR, storing one row per CDR3 protein. This table has 200,000 to 250,000 distinct CDR3 sequences, 15% to 20% appearing once. Used for diagnoses were clinical symptoms, serum thyroxine and TRAb, thyroid ultrasound and orbital computed tomography.

Specimen: blood. This chain links TRBV20-1 with TRBJ2-6; D unresolved. The TCR originated in a man in his fifties with Graves' hyperthyroidism. The CDR3 here is CSADSRTSGANVLTF. The DNA of the CDR3 is TGCAGTGCCGATTCCAGGACCTCTGGGGCCAACGTCCTGACTTTC.